The next 27 T cell receptor beta chains were all read from a single sample in a study of blood T cell repertoires in COVID-19. TCRdb's table, derived via immunoSEQ multiplex PCR, lists solely in-frame clones and lacks some. The repertoire consists of about 100,000 clones, with about four fifths occurring once and the leading ten covering more than 4%. Sequencing was carried out using peripheral blood. These receptors all stem from an elderly man with COVID-19, enrolled during active disease.

This clone was seen a handful of times. V and J are TRBV5-4 and TRBJ1-4, with D tentatively TRBD1 (5 bases). V was shortened by 3 bases and J by 8 bases, with 17 bases between the two germline ends. Per the germline V gene, CDR1 is SGHNT and CDR2 is YYREEE (reference sequence). The CDR3 is 15 residues long. Here the CDR3 DNA reads TGTGCCAGCAGCTCCGAAGGGGCCAAACGGGAAAAACTGTTTTTT. Protein: CASSSEGAKREKLFF.

This chain uses TRBV3-1 (or the pseudogene TRBV3-2) with TRBJ2-3; 11 bases map to TRBD2. Looked up from germline, CDR1 is LGHDT and CDR2 is YNNKEL (reference sequence). This CDR3 has 18 residues. The V gene end was trimmed by 4 bases and the J gene end by 0 bases; junction bases not matched to a gene: 9. The CDR3 DNA follows: TGTGCCAGCAGCCGTCGACGACTAGCGGGGACTAGCACAGATACGCAGTATTTT. As protein: CASSRRRLAGTSTDTQYF.

V and J are TRBV6-1 and TRBJ1-5; tentatively, D is TRBD1 (6 bases). The CDR3 has 17 residues. Germline loops: CDR1 MNHNS, CDR2 SASEGT. Trimming took 0 bases from V and 1 from J, leaving 13 bases between them. CDR3 region: CASSEARGGRSNQPQHF. DNA for the CDR3: TGTGCCAGCAGTGAAGCAAGGGGGGGGCGAAGCAATCAGCCCCAGCATTTT.

The gene calls are TRBV4-1 and TRBJ1-1, with D tentatively TRBD1 (6 bases). The CDR3 has 14 amino acids. Per the germline V gene, CDR1 is MGHRA and CDR2 is YSYEKL. V gave up 4 bases and J gave up 4 bases, with 13 bases separating them. CDR3 protein: CASSLTTGTTEAFF. Written as DNA, the CDR3 is TGCGCCAGCAGCCTAACCACAGGGACCACTGAAGCTTTCTTT.

This clone has just one count. The V and J genes are TRBV20-1 and TRBJ2-3, with TRBD1 as a possible D gene (6 bases). The CDR3 is 13 amino acids. Trimming shortened V by 3 bases and J by 4 bases, and 11 bases separated the two germline ends. Germline lookup yields CDR1 DFQATT and CDR2 SNEGSKA (reference sequence). The CDR3 DNA reads TGCAGTGCTAGTATAAGGGGGTCAGATACGCAGTATTTT. The encoded protein is CSASIRGSDTQYF.

The V and J genes are TRBV11-2 and TRBJ2-7; 13 nucleotides line up with TRBD2. The V gene's germline CDR1 is SGHAT and CDR2 FQNNGV. This CDR3 is built from 15 residues. Trimming removed 4 bases from V and 3 bases from J; junction bases left unmatched: 3. The CDR3 DNA reads TGTGCCAGCAGCTCAGGACTAGCGGGAGACTACGAGCAGTACTTC. Protein sequence: CASSSGLAGDYEQYF.

Turning to this clone: Compared with germline, one end of the junction differs, possibly owing to a read error. The chain combines TRBV2 with TRBJ2-5; 8 nucleotides line up with TRBD1. This CDR3 has 13 residues. CDR1 and CDR2 from the germline V gene are SNHLY and FYNNEI. The CDR3 DNA reads TGTGCCAGCAGACAAAGTAGACCGGGACAGGTTCACTTC. It yields the protein CASRQSRPGQVHF.

The J gene is TRBJ2-1, the V gene TRBV28; 8 bases align to TRBD2. Germline V gives CDR1 MDHEN, CDR2 SYDVKM. With V trimmed by 7 bases and J by 4 bases, 6 bases remained unmatched. This CDR3 comprises 14 residues. The CDR3 coding sequence is TGTGCCAGCACGGTAATAGCGGGGTACAATGAGCAGTTCTTC. Protein sequence: CASTVIAGYNEQFF.

V is TRBV6-5 and J is TRBJ1-1; 7 bases agree with TRBD1. The trim removed 6 bases at V and 2 bases at J, leaving 6 bases unmatched. The CDR3 has 14 amino acids. CDR1 and CDR2 from the germline V gene are MNHEY and SVGAGI. CDR3 region: CASSPGGINTEAFF. Here the CDR3 DNA reads TGTGCCAGCAGCCCAGGGGGTATAAACACTGAAGCTTTCTTT.

The chain combines TRBV20-1 with TRBJ1-5, with a possible D match to TRBD1 (6 bases). V gave up 3 bases and J gave up 6 bases, with 15 bases separating them. The CDR3 runs to 14 residues. Germline loops: CDR1 DFQATT, CDR2 SNEGSKA (reference sequence). The CDR3 nucleotides are TGCAGTGCTAGTCCACTGCAGGGGAGTCAGCCCCAGCATTTT. As protein: CSASPLQGSQPQHF.

This chain links TRBV6-5 with TRBJ1-1; no firm D call. CDR3 size: 12 residues. The germline CDR1 and CDR2 sequences are MNHEY and SVGAGI. V shed 2 bases and J shed 5 bases, with 6 bases lying between them. The CDR3 loop reads CASSYGGTEAFF. DNA of the CDR3: TGTGCCAGCAGTTACGGCGGAACTGAAGCTTTCTTT.

The V gene is TRBV10-3, the J gene TRBJ2-3; D call uncertain. V was clipped by 5 bases and J by 4 bases, with 10 bases between them. Germline V gene sequence: CDR1 ENHRY, CDR2 SYGVKD. The CDR3 length is 13 residues. The CDR3 sequence: CAISLSSADTQYF. CDR3 nucleotide sequence: TGTGCCATCAGTCTCTCTAGTGCAGATACGCAGTATTTT.

The V and J genes are TRBV5-1 and TRBJ2-3, with 10 bases aligning to TRBD2. Germline V lookup: CDR1 SGHRS, CDR2 YFSETQ. The junction had 3 bases not matched to a gene; V was cut back by 2 bases and J by 3 bases. This CDR3 is 15 amino acids long. CDR3 sequence reads: CASSLSAGGTDTQYF. The CDR3 DNA is TGCGCCAGCAGCTTATCAGCGGGGGGGACAGATACGCAGTATTTT.

The chain is built from TRBV20-1 and TRBJ2-7; D is uncertain. This CDR3 has 11 amino acids. The V end was cut by 6 bases, the J end by 3 bases, with 9 bases between. CDR1 and CDR2 from the germline V gene are DFQATT and SNEGSKA (reference sequence). The chain's CDR3 is CSASDIYEQYF. The CDR3 region has the DNA TGCAGTGCCTCAGACATCTACGAGCAGTACTTC.

A single count supports this clone. The chain combines TRBV28 with TRBJ1-2; D is unresolved. The CDR3 covers 16 residues. Germline CDR1 reads MDHEN; CDR2 reads SYDVKM. The ends were cut back, 3 bases at V and 4 bases at J, with 18 bases in the middle. CDR3 sequence: CASSFLQARLGYGYTF. CDR3 coding DNA: TGTGCCAGCAGTTTTTTGCAGGCCCGTCTCGGCTATGGCTACACCTTC.

The chain carries TRBV5-1 and TRBJ2-3; D is unclear. The germline V gene has CDR1 SGHRS and CDR2 YFSETQ. This CDR3 comprises 15 residues. The V end lost 1 base, the J end lost 0 bases, and 9 bases lay between the germline ends. CDR3 protein: CASSLSISSTDTQYF. The CDR3, as DNA: TGCGCCAGCAGCTTGTCTATCTCTAGCACAGATACGCAGTATTTT.

The genes are TRBV30 and TRBJ1-1; TRBD1 is a possible D gene (5 bases). The germline V gene encodes CDR1 GTSNPN and CDR2 SVGIG (reference sequence). The V and J ends lost 2 bases and 3 bases respectively, with 13 bases between them. This CDR3 spans 14 amino acids. The CDR3 loop reads CAWSPRTGDTEAFF. The CDR3 region has the DNA TGTGCCTGGAGTCCCCGAACGGGGGACACTGAAGCTTTCTTT.

The gene calls are TRBV6-6 and TRBJ1-4, with a weak D call TRBD1 (5 bases). This CDR3 comprises 14 residues. CDR1 is MNHNY and CDR2 is SVGAGI in the germline V gene (reference sequence). V was shortened by 2 bases and J by 5 bases, with 9 bases between the two germline ends. In DNA, the CDR3 is TGTGCCAGCAGTTACGTCCAGGGAAATGAAAAACTGTTTTTT. Translation gives CASSYVQGNEKLFF.

The chain couples TRBV7-8 to TRBJ1-3; D gene ambiguous. V lost 4 bases, J lost 0 bases, and 7 bases lay in between. Germline loops: CDR1 SGHVS, CDR2 FQNEAQ. The CDR3 loop spans 14 amino acids. The CDR3 DNA is TGTGCCAGCAGCTACCGCGGCTCTGGAAACACCATATATTTT. It yields the protein CASSYRGSGNTIYF. The full variable domain, in which reference TRBV7-8 and TRBJ1-3 provide the parts outside the CDR3, is GAGVSQSPRYKVAKRGQDVALRCDPISGHVSLFWYQQALGQGPEFLTYFQNEAQLDKSGLPSDRFFAERPEGSVSTLKIQRTQQEDSAVYLCASSYRGSGNTIYFGEGSWLTVV.

The chain joins TRBV27 to TRBJ2-2, with TRBD1 identical over 7 bases. The CDR3 extends over 15 amino acids. Germline CDR1 MNHEY, CDR2 SMNVEV (reference sequence). J was trimmed by 3 bases and V by 8 bases; bases with no gene match: 9. As DNA, the CDR3 is TGTGCCAGCCGCCCCGGGACAGCCTACACCGGGGAGCTGTTTTTT. Protein: CASRPGTAYTGELFF.

The chain has TRBV28 and TRBJ2-1; 12 positions match TRBD1. With V trimmed by 7 bases and J by 7 bases, 5 bases remained unmatched. There are 14 residues in the CDR3. CDR1 is MDHEN, CDR2 SYDVKM, per germline. The CDR3 nucleotides read TGTGCCAGCATGGGACAGGGGGCGAAGAATGAGCAGTTCTTC. Protein product: CASMGQGAKNEQFF.

This rearrangement joins TRBV4-3 to TRBJ2-5; tentatively, D is TRBD1 (5 bases). Germline V lookup: CDR1 LGHNA, CDR2 YSLEER. The CDR3 extends over 13 amino acids. Trimming removed 10 bases from V and 2 bases from J, with 14 bases in between. The CDR3 sequence: CATSRQTQETQYF. In nucleotides, the CDR3 is TGCGCCACAAGCCGACAGACTCAAGAGACCCAGTACTTC.

This clone occurred a few times. V gene TRBV4-1 combines with J gene TRBJ2-7; 11 bases agree with TRBD2. The length of the CDR3 is 18 residues. Looked up from germline, CDR1 is MGHRA and CDR2 is YSYEKL. Trimming removed 2 bases from V and 2 bases from J; junction bases left unmatched: 11. The CDR3 protein is CASSQNWRGLAVPYEQYF. Written as DNA, the CDR3 is TGCGCCAGCAGCCAAAACTGGAGGGGACTAGCGGTTCCCTACGAGCAGTACTTC.

CDR3 loop: CASSEAFRTGELFF. For the CDR3, the DNA is TGTGCCAGCAGTGAAGCTTTCCGGACCGGGGAGCTGTTTTTT. V usage is TRBV2 and J usage is TRBJ2-2; D remains unclear. The germline V and J ends were trimmed by 0 bases and 5 bases, with 7 bases remaining between them. Germline assignment: CDR1 SNHLY and CDR2 FYNNEI. CDR3 size: 14 residues.

This chain uses TRBV4-3 with TRBJ2-3; TRBD1 matches 8 bases. With 1 base clipped from V and 0 bases from J, the junction kept 6 bases outside the gene matches. The CDR3 is made up of 17 amino acids. Germline V gene sequence: CDR1 LGHNA, CDR2 YSLEER. CDR3: CASSQGLTGASTDTQYF. The CDR3 nucleotides read TGCGCCAGCAGCCAAGGCCTGACAGGGGCCAGCACAGATACGCAGTATTTT.

J is TRBJ1-2 and V is TRBV30, with D tentatively TRBD1 (5 bases). The CDR3 extends over 13 amino acids. The V gene's germline CDR1 is GTSNPN and CDR2 SVGIG (reference sequence). Between the trimmed V and J ends, which lost 0 bases and 7 bases, there was a span of 12 bases. This CDR3 reads CAWSVGGDGGYTF. DNA for the CDR3: TGTGCCTGGAGTGTAGGAGGGGACGGTGGCTACACCTTC. Based on the CDR3 plus reference TRBV30 and TRBJ1-2, the full variable domain is SQTIHQWPATLVQPVGSPLSLECTVEGTSNPNLYWYRQAAGRGLQLLFYSVGIGQISSEVPQNLSASRPQDRQFILSSKKLLLSDSGFYLCAWSVGGDGGYTFGSGTRLTVV.

This clone was recorded a few times. The rearrangement joins TRBV6-5 to TRBJ2-7; perhaps TRBD1 as D (5 bases). Germline CDR1 MNHEY, CDR2 SVGAGI. This CDR3 has 13 residues. V dropped 8 bases and J dropped 7 bases, with 18 bases sitting between them. As DNA, the CDR3 is TGTGCCAGCCGAAAAGGCAGGGAATGGGAGCAGTACTTC. Translation: CASRKGREWEQYF.